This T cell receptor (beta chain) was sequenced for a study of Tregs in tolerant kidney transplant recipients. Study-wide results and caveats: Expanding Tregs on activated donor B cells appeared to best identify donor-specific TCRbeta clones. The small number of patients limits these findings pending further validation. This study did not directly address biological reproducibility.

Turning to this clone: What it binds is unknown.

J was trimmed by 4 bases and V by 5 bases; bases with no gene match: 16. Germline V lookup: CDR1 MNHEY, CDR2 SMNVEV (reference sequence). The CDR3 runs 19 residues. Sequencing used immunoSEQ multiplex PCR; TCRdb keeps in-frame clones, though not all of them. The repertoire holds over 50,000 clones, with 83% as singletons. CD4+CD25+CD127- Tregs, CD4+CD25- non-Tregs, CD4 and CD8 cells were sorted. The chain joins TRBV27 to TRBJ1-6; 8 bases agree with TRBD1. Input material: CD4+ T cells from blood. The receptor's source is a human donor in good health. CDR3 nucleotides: TGTGCCAGCAGTGCCCCCACCTCGACAGGGGCCCGGTATAATTCACCCCTCCACTTT. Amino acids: CASSAPTSTGARYNSPLHF.